One and the same sample provided the 6 T cell receptor beta chains below, sequenced in a study of neurological immune-mediated disorders (dated by TCRdb to about 2019). Preparation of the library involved 5' RACE. Data came from an Illumina HiSeq 2500. TCRdb passed the public sequencing reads through fastp at Q25 and MiXCR, retaining productive beta sequences. Under each unique CDR3 protein, matching rows form one entry showing the most common genes and DNA. Across this sample there are about 62,000 distinct CDR3 sequences, with 3% to 4% seen only once. The ten largest account for 2.2% of the sample. Sequenced material: PBMCs. These receptors were obtained from a woman aged 45-65 years with multiple sclerosis.

This clonotype was counted ten times or more. The CDR3 region is CASSYTGAGTDTQYF. The CDR3, as DNA: TGTGCCAGCAGTTACACGGGAGCGGGCACAGATACGCAGTATTTT. This rearrangement joins TRBV6-5 to TRBJ2-3, with D tentatively TRBD2 (6 bases). CDR3 size: 15 residues. Germline CDR1 MNHEY, CDR2 SVGAGI. V was pared by 2 bases and J by 1 base, with 10 bases between.

The sample holds many counts of this clonotype. The V and J genes are TRBV29-1 and TRBJ1-4; D is undetermined. From germline, CDR1 is SQVTM and CDR2 ANQGSEA. V lost 6 bases to trimming and J lost 8 bases, with 13 bases between them. The CDR3 loop spans 12 amino acids. Written as DNA, the CDR3 is TGCAGCGTCCTGTTAACGGAGGAAAAACTGTTTTTT. This gives the protein CSVLLTEEKLFF.

This clonotype has a count of ten or more. The genes are TRBV24-1 and TRBJ2-1, with 12 positions matching TRBD2. V shed 5 bases, J shed 1 base, and the junction held 5 bases outside the gene matches. CDR1 and CDR2 (germline): KGHDR, SFDVKD. The CDR3 runs 17 residues. CDR3 region: CATSVVTSGRSYNEQFF. CDR3 DNA: TGTGCCACCAGTGTGGTAACTAGCGGGAGGTCCTACAATGAGCAGTTCTTC.

The sample holds many counts of this clonotype. The V and J genes are TRBV20-1 and TRBJ2-1; 9 bases map to TRBD1. CDR1 is DFQATT and CDR2 is SNEGSKA in the germline V gene (reference sequence). After removal of 1 base from V and 0 bases from J, the junction contained 4 bases not matched to a gene. This CDR3 is 16 amino acids long. Written as DNA, the CDR3 is TGCAGTGCTAGAGTCGGGACAGGGAGCTCCTACAATGAGCAGTTCTTC. It encodes CSARVGTGSSYNEQFF.

The J gene is TRBJ1-6, the V gene TRBV7-9; D uncertain. This CDR3 is built from 14 residues. Trimming took off 1 base at V and 10 bases at J, with 11 bases between the two ends. Germline V lookup: CDR1 SEHNR, CDR2 FQNEAQ (reference sequence). CDR3 sequence (DNA): TGTGCCAGCAGCTTAGAGGTGGTGCGGTCACCCCTCCACTTT. Protein sequence: CASSLEVVRSPLHF.

At least ten counts were recorded for this clonotype. The chain recombines TRBV6-2 or TRBV6-3 with TRBJ2-1, with TRBD2 identical over 10 bases. Trimming removed 0 bases from V and 5 bases from J; junction bases left unmatched: 7. This CDR3 spans 17 amino acids. Germline V gene sequence: CDR1 MNHEY, CDR2 SVGEGT. The CDR3 region is CASSYSPSGGRDNEQFF. The CDR3 DNA reads TGTGCCAGCAGTTACTCGCCTAGCGGGGGCCGAGACAATGAGCAGTTCTTC.